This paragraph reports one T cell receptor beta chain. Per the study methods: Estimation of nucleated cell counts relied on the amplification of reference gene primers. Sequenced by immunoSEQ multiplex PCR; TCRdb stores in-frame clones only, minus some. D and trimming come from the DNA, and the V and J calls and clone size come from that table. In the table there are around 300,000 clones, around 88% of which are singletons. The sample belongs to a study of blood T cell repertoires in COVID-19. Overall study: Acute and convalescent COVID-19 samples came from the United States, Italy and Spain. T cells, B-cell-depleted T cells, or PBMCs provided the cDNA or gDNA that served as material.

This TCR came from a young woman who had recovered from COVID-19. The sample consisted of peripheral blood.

The CDR3 spells CASSLLTSSDNNEQFF. CDR3 bases: TGCGCCAGCAGCTTGTTAACGTCTAGCGATAACAATGAGCAGTTCTTC. The chain employs TRBV5-1 and TRBJ2-1, with a possible D match to TRBD2 (6 bases). Germline lookup yields CDR1 SGHRS and CDR2 YFSETQ. This CDR3 contains 16 residues. Trimming took off 1 base at V and 5 bases at J, with 16 bases between the two ends.